This TCR beta chain was retrieved from a study of cytomegalovirus exposure and HLA in healthy donors. Findings and limits, study-wide: Solely CMV serostatus was available to characterize immune exposure. Reports state that TCR beta sequences accurately predicted most subjects' HLA-A and HLA-B alleles. Per a prior analysis, the majority of TCR beta V segments were productive roughly 87% or roughly 30% of the time. HLA alleles were associated with fewer than 20,000 TCR beta sequences in a later analysis at 0.05 false discovery rate.

With 6 bases clipped from V and 0 bases from J, the junction kept 6 bases outside the gene matches. From germline, CDR1 is PRHDT and CDR2 FYEKMQ (reference sequence). The CDR3 sequence is 15 residues long. About this clone: Its matching antigen is unknown.

Primers for the PCR totalled 60 Vbeta and 13 Jbeta. Sequencing used immunoSEQ multiplex PCR; TCRdb keeps in-frame clones, though not all of them. Of approximately 32,000 clones in the sample, around 80% were seen once. This chain links TRBV13 with TRBJ2-3; TRBD1 aligns across 7 bases. The sequence was collected from a woman in her late teens or twenties in good health and CMV-seronegative. Specimen: PBMCs. The CDR3 region is CASSYRGSSTDTQYF. CDR3 nucleotides: TGTGCCAGCAGTTACAGGGGCTCTAGCACAGATACGCAGTATTTT.